Here is one T cell receptor beta chain with its context. The sample belongs to a study of blood T cell repertoires in COVID-19. As for the study in general: Whether acute or convalescent, the COVID-19 samples came from the United States, Italy and Spain. T cells, B-cell-depleted T cells, or PBMCs provided the cDNA or gDNA that served as material.

Trimming cost V 1 base and J 4 bases, with 13 bases left between them. Germline CDR1 is LGHNA and CDR2 is YNFKEQ. The length of the CDR3 is 15 residues. Original handling: By means of reference gene primer amplification, nucleated cell counts were estimated. Data came from immunoSEQ multiplex PCR; TCRdb stores just in-frame clones and leaves some out. V and J calls and clone size follow that table, whereas D and trimming were derived from the DNA. The data hold some 150,000 clones, with around nine tenths observed a single time. Sequencing input: peripheral blood. The rearrangement joins TRBV4-2 to TRBJ1-1; D gene uncertain. The clonotype was recovered from a human donor in a cohort sampled during active COVID-19. CDR3: CASSQANSEGTEAFF. The CDR3 DNA reads TGTGCCAGCAGCCAAGCTAACAGTGAAGGCACTGAAGCTTTCTTT.